This T cell receptor beta chain was retrieved from a study of type 1 regulatory T cells. The wider study: T-allo10 is an in vitro-generated, Tr1-enriched CD4 T cell product specific for alloantigen.

TCRdb re-analysed the reads in MiXCR, keeping a single row per CDR3 protein. The table has around 65,000 distinct CDR3 sequences, 45% to 50% seen once; the top ten hold around 2.1%. As for this clonotype: Its antigen is currently unknown.

This TCR came from a human donor in good health. What was sequenced was cultured non-Tr1 T cells, either the whole culture or a sorted T cell fraction (not recorded which).

This CDR3 is CAISPGAADTQYF. As DNA, the CDR3 is TGTGCCATCTCCCCGGGGGCGGCCGATACGCAGTATTTT. The chain has TRBV10-3 and TRBJ2-3; D could derive from TRBD1 or TRBD2 (6 bases each). Between the trimmed V and J ends, which lost 8 bases and 6 bases, there was a span of 15 bases. Germline CDR1 reads ENHRY; CDR2 reads SYGVKD. The CDR3 spans 13 residues.